Listed below are T cell receptor beta chains from one sample, sequenced in a study of T cell repertoires in ileal Crohn's disease. Profiling relied on immunoSEQ multiplex PCR, and the TCRdb table lists in-frame clones only, not all of them. The table shows 15,000 to 20,000 clones, with about 93% occurring only once. Sample: ileal tissue. All receptors derive from an adult with Crohn's disease. Both conserved end residues are part of each CDR3. The D gene is left open where the match is weak. Size is stated for part of the rows, as once, few or many counts, or as a class when the clone is expanded.

d_call: TRBD1
j_call: TRBJ1-2
clone_size: .
v_call: TRBV6-5
cdr3_nt: TGTGCCAGCAGCTCGGGACAGGGGGTTTATGGCTACACCTTC
cdr3_aa: CASSSGQGVYGYTF

d_call: TRBD2
j_call: TRBJ2-1
clone_size: .
v_call: TRBV5-1
cdr3_nt: TGCGCCAGCAGTCGTAGTTTATCGGGAGCGGGGGGCCGGTACAATGAGCAGTTCTTC
cdr3_aa: CASSRSLSGAGGRYNEQFF

d_call: TRBD1
j_call: TRBJ1-5
clone_size: .
v_call: TRBV5-5
cdr3_nt: TGTGCCAGCAGCTTGGCTCCACAGGGGCTATATAGCAATCAGCCCCAGCATTTT
cdr3_aa: CASSLAPQGLYSNQPQHF

d_call: TRBD1
j_call: TRBJ1-1
clone_size: few
v_call: TRBV19
cdr3_nt: TGTGCCAGTAGTATCCGGAGCACAGGGGGCACTGAAGCTTTCTTT
cdr3_aa: CASSIRSTGGTEAFF

d_call: TRBD1
j_call: TRBJ1-5
clone_size: .
v_call: TRBV5-1
cdr3_nt: TGCGCCAGCAGCTTGGCAGGGGGCGGTCAGCCCCAGCATTTT
cdr3_aa: CASSLAGGGQPQHF

d_call: TRBD1
j_call: TRBJ1-2
clone_size: .
v_call: TRBV12-5
cdr3_nt: TGTGCTAGTGGTTTGGGGACAGGGGTCTATGGCTACACCTTC
cdr3_aa: CASGLGTGVYGYTF

d_call: TRBD1
j_call: TRBJ1-1
clone_size: .
v_call: TRBV18
cdr3_nt: TGTGCCAGCTCACGAACCGGGACAGGGAACGTCGGGGGGACTGAAGCTTTCTTT
cdr3_aa: CASSRTGTGNVGGTEAFF

d_call: TRBD1
j_call: TRBJ2-7
clone_size: .
v_call: TRBV2
cdr3_nt: TGTGCCAGCAGTGAAGCAGGGACAGGGGATAACTACGAGCAGTACTTC
cdr3_aa: CASSEAGTGDNYEQYF

d_call: TRBD1
j_call: TRBJ1-2
clone_size: .
v_call: TRBV30
cdr3_nt: TGTGCCTGGGGACAGGAACTAGCTAACTATGGCTACACCTTC
cdr3_aa: CAWGQELANYGYTF

d_call: .
j_call: TRBJ1-2
clone_size: .
v_call: TRBV30
cdr3_nt: TGTGCCTGGAGTGTAGGGGACTCCCCCTATGGCTACACCTTC
cdr3_aa: CAWSVGDSPYGYTF

d_call: TRBD1
j_call: TRBJ2-1
clone_size: .
v_call: TRBV5-1
cdr3_nt: TGCGCCAGCAGCGACGGGACAGGGGGATACAATGAGCAGTTCTTC
cdr3_aa: CASSDGTGGYNEQFF

d_call: .
j_call: TRBJ1-2
clone_size: .
v_call: TRBV6-1
cdr3_nt: TGTGCCAGCAGTGAGACAAAAAACTATGGCTACACCTTC
cdr3_aa: CASSETKNYGYTF

d_call: .
j_call: TRBJ1-1
clone_size: .
v_call: TRBV19
cdr3_nt: TGTGCCAGTACCAAACAGAACACTGAAGCTTTCTTT
cdr3_aa: CASTKQNTEAFF

d_call: .
j_call: TRBJ1-1
clone_size: .
v_call: TRBV13
cdr3_nt: TGTGCCAGCAGCCTGAGACAGACTAACACTGAAGCTTTCTTT
cdr3_aa: CASSLRQTNTEAFF

d_call: .
j_call: TRBJ2-1
clone_size: once
v_call: TRBV16
cdr3_nt: TGTGCCAGCAGCCCATATATGAGTCTTTCGAGCCACAATGAGCAGTTCTTC
cdr3_aa: CASSPYMSLSSHNEQFF

d_call: .
j_call: TRBJ2-7
clone_size: .
v_call: TRBV7-9
cdr3_nt: TGTGCCAGCAGCGACCAGGGGACAACTCTAGACCGCGAGCAGTACTTC
cdr3_aa: CASSDQGTTLDREQYF

d_call: .
j_call: TRBJ2-3
clone_size: .
v_call: TRBV15
cdr3_nt: TGTGCCACCAGCAGCGGACTTCTCATGACAGATACGCAGTATTTT
cdr3_aa: CATSSGLLMTDTQYF

d_call: TRBD1
j_call: TRBJ2-7
clone_size: .
v_call: TRBV7-9
cdr3_nt: TGTGCCAGCAGCTTAAAGGGGACAGGGGGCGATTACGAGCAGTACTTC
cdr3_aa: CASSLKGTGGDYEQYF

d_call: TRBD1
j_call: TRBJ2-7
clone_size: .
v_call: TRBV5-5
cdr3_nt: TGTGCCAGCAGCTTTACAGGGGGCTTCTACGAGCAGTACTTC
cdr3_aa: CASSFTGGFYEQYF

d_call: .
j_call: TRBJ2-3
clone_size: .
v_call: TRBV7-9
cdr3_nt: TGTGCCAGCAGCTTAGGGAAAGGAGGACCCACAGATACGCAGTATTTT
cdr3_aa: CASSLGKGGPTDTQYF

d_call: TRBD1
j_call: TRBJ1-2
clone_size: .
v_call: TRBV6-6
cdr3_nt: TGTGCCAGCAGTTATTATGACAGGGGCGGGGGCTACACCTTC
cdr3_aa: CASSYYDRGGGYTF

d_call: .
j_call: TRBJ2-5
clone_size: .
v_call: TRBV5-1
cdr3_nt: TGCGCCAGCAGCTTGGGGCTAGGGGGAGAGACCCAGTACTTC
cdr3_aa: CASSLGLGGETQYF

d_call: TRBD1
j_call: TRBJ2-3
clone_size: .
v_call: TRBV30
cdr3_nt: TGTGCCTGGAGTGGAGGGACAGGGAGCACAGATACGCAGTATTTT
cdr3_aa: CAWSGGTGSTDTQYF

d_call: .
j_call: TRBJ2-2
clone_size: .
v_call: TRBV11-1
cdr3_nt: TGTGCCAGCAGCTTACGGGGAAACACCGGGGAGCTGTTTTTT
cdr3_aa: CASSLRGNTGELFF

d_call: .
j_call: TRBJ1-6
clone_size: once
v_call: TRBV4-3
cdr3_nt: TGCGCCAGCAGCCAAGATACGTACCGGGAGTATTCACCCCTCCACTTT
cdr3_aa: CASSQDTYREYSPLHF

d_call: .
j_call: TRBJ1-2
clone_size: once
v_call: TRBV11-2
cdr3_nt: TGTGCCAGCAGGGGTGGTGGCAGGGAGGGCCATGGCTACACCTTC
cdr3_aa: CASRGGGREGHGYTF

d_call: TRBD1
j_call: TRBJ1-1
clone_size: .
v_call: TRBV6-5
cdr3_nt: TGTGCCAGCAGTTATGGGACAGGGTCTACTGAAGCTTTCTTT
cdr3_aa: CASSYGTGSTEAFF

d_call: .
j_call: TRBJ1-5
clone_size: .
v_call: TRBV19
cdr3_nt: TGTGCCAGTAGCCGATCCTCGGGTTTTACATATAGCAATCAGCCCCAGCATTTT
cdr3_aa: CASSRSSGFTYSNQPQHF

d_call: .
j_call: TRBJ2-3
clone_size: .
v_call: TRBV5-1
cdr3_nt: TGCGCCAGCAGCTTGGTCCCAGCAGATACGCAGTATTTT
cdr3_aa: CASSLVPADTQYF

d_call: .
j_call: TRBJ2-7
clone_size: .
v_call: TRBV21-1
cdr3_nt: TGTGCCAGACCTACGACCCTGGGGCCAGAAGCTTATTCAACCTACGAGCAGTACTTC
cdr3_aa: CARPTTLGPEAYSTYEQYF

d_call: .
j_call: TRBJ1-1
clone_size: .
v_call: TRBV7-2
cdr3_nt: TGTGCCAGCAGCTTTATCGGGGGAGCTGAAGCTTTCTTT
cdr3_aa: CASSFIGGAEAFF

d_call: .
j_call: TRBJ1-1
clone_size: few
v_call: TRBV19
cdr3_nt: TGTGCCAGTAGCGACCAGGGAAGGGGCCCGAACACTGAAGCTTTCTTT
cdr3_aa: CASSDQGRGPNTEAFF

d_call: TRBD2
j_call: TRBJ2-3
clone_size: .
v_call: TRBV29-1
cdr3_nt: TGCAGCGTAGACGGACTAGCGGGGTCCCCCACAGATACGCAGTATTTT
cdr3_aa: CSVDGLAGSPTDTQYF

d_call: TRBD1
j_call: TRBJ1-5
clone_size: .
v_call: TRBV6-1
cdr3_nt: TGTGCCAGCAGGACCGGGACAGGGGAAGGGCAGCCCCAGCATTTT
cdr3_aa: CASRTGTGEGQPQHF

d_call: TRBD1
j_call: TRBJ2-7
clone_size: .
v_call: TRBV27
cdr3_nt: TGTGCCAGCAGTCAAAGATTTCCGGGACAGTTAGTTTACGAGCAGTACTTC
cdr3_aa: CASSQRFPGQLVYEQYF

d_call: TRBD2
j_call: TRBJ2-2
clone_size: once
v_call: TRBV9
cdr3_nt: TGTGCCGGCAGCGGGCGGGGGACCGGGGAGCTGTTTTTT
cdr3_aa: CAGSGRGTGELFF

d_call: .
j_call: TRBJ1-2
clone_size: .
v_call: TRBV7-9
cdr3_nt: TGTGCCAGCAGCTTAGCGCTAAGGACAGACTATGGCTACACCTTC
cdr3_aa: CASSLALRTDYGYTF

d_call: .
j_call: TRBJ2-3
clone_size: .
v_call: TRBV9
cdr3_nt: TGTGCCAGCAGCTCCCGGACAGAAGGAGCTAGCACAGATACGCAGTATTTT
cdr3_aa: CASSSRTEGASTDTQYF

d_call: TRBD1
j_call: TRBJ1-4
clone_size: .
v_call: TRBV19
cdr3_nt: TGTGCCAGTAGTATCGAGGCAGGGGGGAGACTGTTTTTT
cdr3_aa: CASSIEAGGRLFF

d_call: TRBD1
j_call: TRBJ2-5
clone_size: .
v_call: TRBV7-3
cdr3_nt: TGTGCCAGCAGCTTCGCCCCTATGCGACAGGGAGAGACCCAGTACTTC
cdr3_aa: CASSFAPMRQGETQYF

d_call: .
j_call: TRBJ1-5
clone_size: once
v_call: TRBV6-6
cdr3_nt: TGTGCCAGCAGTTCCGCCAGTTATCAGCCCCAGCATTTT
cdr3_aa: CASSSASYQPQHF

d_call: .
j_call: TRBJ1-5
clone_size: once
v_call: TRBV15
cdr3_nt: TGTGCCACCAGCAGACAGTTATATAGCAATCAGCCCCAGCATTTT
cdr3_aa: CATSRQLYSNQPQHF

d_call: TRBD1
j_call: TRBJ1-3
clone_size: .
v_call: TRBV5-1
cdr3_nt: TGCGCCAGCAGCTTGGAGACAGGGGGCGCGGGAAACACCATATATTTT
cdr3_aa: CASSLETGGAGNTIYF

d_call: TRBD1
j_call: TRBJ1-2
clone_size: once
v_call: TRBV6-5
cdr3_nt: TGTGCCAGCAGTTTTGGGACAGGGGGATATGGCTACACCTTC
cdr3_aa: CASSFGTGGYGYTF

d_call: .
j_call: TRBJ1-6
clone_size: .
v_call: TRBV6-6
cdr3_nt: TGTGCCAGCAGTTACTCGCAGGGTCAAAAATCACCCCTCCACTTT
cdr3_aa: CASSYSQGQKSPLHF

d_call: TRBD1
j_call: TRBJ1-5
clone_size: .
v_call: TRBV4-1
cdr3_nt: TGCGCCAGCAGCCAAGGGGACAGCAGCAATCAGCCCCAGCATTTT
cdr3_aa: CASSQGDSSNQPQHF

d_call: TRBD1
j_call: TRBJ1-3
clone_size: .
v_call: TRBV6-1
cdr3_nt: TGTGCCAGCAGTGATGGCAGGGGGCCTGGAAACACCATATATTTT
cdr3_aa: CASSDGRGPGNTIYF

d_call: TRBD1
j_call: TRBJ1-1
clone_size: .
v_call: TRBV19
cdr3_nt: TGTGCCAGTAGTATAGATCGTACAGGGGGCCGCCGGACTGAAGCTTTCTTT
cdr3_aa: CASSIDRTGGRRTEAFF